Presented here are 13 T cell receptor beta chains from one specimen sequenced in a study of blood T cell repertoires in COVID-19. Only in-frame clones appear in the TCRdb table, and some are missing; sequencing was by immunoSEQ multiplex PCR. The profile shows 84,000 or so clones, 85% to 95% of them singletons. Sequenced: peripheral blood. Source of these receptors: a woman between 55 and 75 years old with active COVID-19.

V usage is TRBV6-1 and J usage is TRBJ2-2; a possible D gene is TRBD2 (5 bases). Germline CDR1 MNHNS, CDR2 SASEGT. This CDR3 is built from 15 residues. V was pared by 3 bases and J by 0 bases, with 8 bases between. The CDR3: CASSDEGSNTGELFF. The CDR3 coding sequence is TGTGCCAGCAGTGATGAGGGCTCGAACACCGGGGAGCTGTTTTTT.

The chain links TRBV7-3 to TRBJ2-1; 10 nucleotides line up with TRBD2. Trimming took 0 bases from V and 7 from J; bases not matched to a gene: 6. CDR3 length: 16 amino acids. Germline-derived CDR1 and CDR2 are SGHTA and FQGTGA. CDR3 coding DNA: TGTGCCAGCAGCTTAACTCGGACTAGCGGAGTGAATGAGCAGTTCTTC. It is translated as CASSLTRTSGVNEQFF.

The chain uses TRBV2 and TRBJ1-1; D is unresolved. Germline CDR1 reads SNHLY; CDR2 reads FYNNEI. V was shortened by 5 bases and J by 2 bases, with 18 bases between the two germline ends. The CDR3 sequence is 16 residues long. The CDR3 sequence is CASSTHSGEGNTEAFF. CDR3 bases: TGTGCCAGCAGTACCCACTCCGGGGAAGGTAACACTGAAGCTTTCTTT.

The V gene is TRBV30, the J gene TRBJ2-2, with D maybe TRBD1 (5 bases). Germline values: CDR1 GTSNPN, CDR2 SVGIG (reference sequence). V was cut by 3 bases and J by 7 bases, with 18 bases left in between. The CDR3 has 15 residues. CDR3 in DNA: TGTGCCTGGAGACTTAGGGGAATTCAGAGCGGGGAGCTGTTTTTT. It yields the protein CAWRLRGIQSGELFF.

The chain recombines TRBV30 with TRBJ2-1, with 11 bases aligning to TRBD2. The CDR3 consists of 18 residues. Looked up from germline, CDR1 is GTSNPN and CDR2 is SVGIG (reference sequence). V shed 2 bases, J shed 6 bases, and the junction held 15 bases outside the gene matches. As DNA, the CDR3 is TGTGCCTGGAGTTCTACTCTTAACCGACTAGCGGGGTTCAATGAGCAGTTCTTC. Translation gives CAWSSTLNRLAGFNEQFF.

This chain links TRBV2 with TRBJ2-7; the match to TRBD2 covers 7 bases. This CDR3 has 12 amino acids. The germline CDR1 and CDR2 sequences are SNHLY and FYNNEI. V was pared by 6 bases and J by 7 bases, with 6 bases of the junction left unmatched. The CDR3 coding sequence is TGTGCCAGCAGGGCCGGGGGGTCTGAGCAGTACTTC. It encodes CASRAGGSEQYF. Filled out from reference TRBV2 and TRBJ2-7, the complete variable domain reads EPEVTQTPSHQVTQMGQEVILRCVPISNHLYFYWYRQILGQKVEFLVSFYNNEISEKSEIFDDQFSVERPDGSNFTLKIRSTKLEDSAMYFCASRAGGSEQYFGPGTRLTVT.

The chain has TRBV5-1 and TRBJ1-1, with D maybe TRBD1 (6 bases). The V gene's germline CDR1 is SGHRS and CDR2 YFSETQ. The CDR3 consists of 16 residues. The germline V and J ends were trimmed by 4 bases and 5 bases, with 21 bases remaining between them. Written as DNA, the CDR3 is TGCGCCAGCAGCCGATCCTGGACAGCCCGAGGGACTGAAGCTTTCTTT. It is translated as CASSRSWTARGTEAFF.

This chain connects TRBV5-1 to TRBJ2-7; 8 nucleotides agree with TRBD2. The CDR3 length is 14 residues. The junction had 6 bases not matched to a gene; V was cut back by 5 bases and J by 2 bases. Germline assignment: CDR1 SGHRS and CDR2 YFSETQ. The CDR3 loop is CASSKISGAYEQYF. CDR3 sequence (DNA): TGCGCCAGCAGTAAAATTAGCGGGGCCTACGAGCAGTACTTC.

The rearrangement links TRBV5-6 to TRBJ1-5; 9 bases align to TRBD1. CDR1 and CDR2 from the germline V gene are SGHDT and YYEEEE. Losses at the gene ends were 0 bases for V and 4 bases for J; bases not matched to a gene: 5. This CDR3 region has 16 residues. The CDR3 spells CASSLGPGQGNQPQHF. Here the CDR3 DNA reads TGTGCCAGCAGCTTGGGGCCTGGACAGGGGAATCAGCCCCAGCATTTT.

This rearrangement joins TRBV28 to TRBJ2-3; 10 bases are a match to TRBD1. This CDR3 region has 14 residues. CDR1 MDHEN and CDR2 SYDVKM come from the germline V gene. The V gene end was trimmed by 3 bases and the J gene end by 14 bases; junction bases not matched to a gene: 11. The CDR3, as DNA: TGTGCCAGCAGTTTGGGACAGGGGCCCGTTCTGGGGTATTTT. Protein: CASSLGQGPVLGYF.

In nucleotides, the CDR3 is TGTGCCAGCTCACCATTACCGACTAGCGGGAGAGGTGATACGCAGTATTTT. It yields the protein CASSPLPTSGRGDTQYF. The chain joins TRBV18 to TRBJ2-3; 12 bases agree with TRBD2. Germline trimming cut 2 bases from V and 6 bases from J; bases unmatched to any gene: 9. Germline assignment: CDR1 KGHSH and CDR2 LQKENI. CDR3 length: 17 amino acids.

The rearrangement links TRBV5-4 to TRBJ2-1; 7 bases line up with TRBD1. The germline V gene encodes CDR1 SGHNT and CDR2 YYREEE (reference sequence). The CDR3 is made up of 15 amino acids. V trimming: 5 bases; J trimming: 0 bases; junction bases outside the gene matches: 5. The CDR3 spells CASRATGSSYNEQFF. Here the CDR3 DNA reads TGTGCCAGCAGAGCGACAGGGAGCTCCTACAATGAGCAGTTCTTC.

The chain couples TRBV24-1 to TRBJ1-1, with D unclear. Germline values: CDR1 KGHDR, CDR2 SFDVKD. V lost 7 bases, J lost 3 bases, and 11 bases lay in between. CDR3 length equals 13 residues. The CDR3 sequence: CATRRGRDTEAFF. The CDR3 DNA sequence: TGTGCCACCAGAAGAGGGAGGGACACTGAAGCTTTCTTT.